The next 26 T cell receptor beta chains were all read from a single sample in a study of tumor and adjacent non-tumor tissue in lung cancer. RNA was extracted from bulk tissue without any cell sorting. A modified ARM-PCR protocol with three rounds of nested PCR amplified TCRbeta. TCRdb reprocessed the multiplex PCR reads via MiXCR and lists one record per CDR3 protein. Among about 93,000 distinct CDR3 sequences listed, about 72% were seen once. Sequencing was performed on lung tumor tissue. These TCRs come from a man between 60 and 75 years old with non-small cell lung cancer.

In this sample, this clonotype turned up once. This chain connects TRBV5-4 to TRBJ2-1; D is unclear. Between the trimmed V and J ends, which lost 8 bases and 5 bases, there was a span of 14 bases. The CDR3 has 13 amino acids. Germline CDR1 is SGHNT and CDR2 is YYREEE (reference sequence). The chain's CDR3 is CASIGLWDNEQFF. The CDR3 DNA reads TGTGCCAGTATTGGGCTGTGGGACAATGAGCAGTTCTTC.

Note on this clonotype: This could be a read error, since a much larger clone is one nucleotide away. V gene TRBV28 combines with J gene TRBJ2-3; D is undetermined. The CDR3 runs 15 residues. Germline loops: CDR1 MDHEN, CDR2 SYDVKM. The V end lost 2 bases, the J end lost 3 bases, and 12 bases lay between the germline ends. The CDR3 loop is CASSLVAERTDTQYF. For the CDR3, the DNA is TGTGCCAGCAGTTTAGTTGCGGAGAGGACAGATACGCAGTATTTT.

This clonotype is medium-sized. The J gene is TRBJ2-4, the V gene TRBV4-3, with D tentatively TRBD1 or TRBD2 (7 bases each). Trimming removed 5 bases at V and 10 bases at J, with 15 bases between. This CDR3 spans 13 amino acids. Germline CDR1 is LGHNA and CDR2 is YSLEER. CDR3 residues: CASSSNRGGIQYF. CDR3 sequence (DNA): TGCGCCAGCAGCTCAAACAGGGGAGGGATTCAGTACTTC.

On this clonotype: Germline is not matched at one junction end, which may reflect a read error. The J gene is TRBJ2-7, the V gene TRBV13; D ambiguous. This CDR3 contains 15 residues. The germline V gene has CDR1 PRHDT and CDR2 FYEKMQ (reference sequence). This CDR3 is CASSLGSVINYGQYF. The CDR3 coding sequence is TGTGCCAGCAGCTTAGGATCTGTGATTAACTACGGGCAGTACTTC.

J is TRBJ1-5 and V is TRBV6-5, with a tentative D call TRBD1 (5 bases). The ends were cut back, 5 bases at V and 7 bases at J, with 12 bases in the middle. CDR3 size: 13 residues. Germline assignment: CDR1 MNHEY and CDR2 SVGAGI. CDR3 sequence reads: CASSGGSVQPQHF. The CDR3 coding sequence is TGTGCCAGCAGTGGGGGGTCTGTGCAGCCCCAGCATTTT.

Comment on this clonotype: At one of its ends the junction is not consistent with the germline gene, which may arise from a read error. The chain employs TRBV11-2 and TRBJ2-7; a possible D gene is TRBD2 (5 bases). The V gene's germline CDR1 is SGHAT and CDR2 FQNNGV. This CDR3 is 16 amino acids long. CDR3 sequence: CASSLVGGRRSYGQYF. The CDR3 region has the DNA TGTGCCAGCAGCTTAGTCGGCGGTCGGAGGAGCTACGGGCAGTACTTC.

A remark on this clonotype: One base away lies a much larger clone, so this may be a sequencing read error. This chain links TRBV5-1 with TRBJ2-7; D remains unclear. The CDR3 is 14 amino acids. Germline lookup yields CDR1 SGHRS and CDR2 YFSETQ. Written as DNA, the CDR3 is TGCGCCAGCGGCTTGGCAACAAACTCCTACGAGCAGTACTTC. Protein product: CASGLATNSYEQYF.

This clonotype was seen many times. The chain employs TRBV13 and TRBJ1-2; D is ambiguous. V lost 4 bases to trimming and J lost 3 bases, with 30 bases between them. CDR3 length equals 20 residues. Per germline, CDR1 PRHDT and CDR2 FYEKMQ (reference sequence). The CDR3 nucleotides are TGTGCCAGCAGCTCCGGGCCTTTTAGGGCAGCCGTTGCCCCCCACTATGGCTACACCTTC. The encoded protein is CASSSGPFRAAVAPHYGYTF.

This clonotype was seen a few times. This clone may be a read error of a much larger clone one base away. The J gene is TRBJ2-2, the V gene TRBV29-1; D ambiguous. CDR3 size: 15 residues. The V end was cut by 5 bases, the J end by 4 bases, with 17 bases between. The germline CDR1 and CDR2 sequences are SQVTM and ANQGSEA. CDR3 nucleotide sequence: TGCAGCGTTCGACACGACACCTCAAGCACCGGGGAGCTGTTTTTT. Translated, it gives CSVRHDTSSTGELFF.

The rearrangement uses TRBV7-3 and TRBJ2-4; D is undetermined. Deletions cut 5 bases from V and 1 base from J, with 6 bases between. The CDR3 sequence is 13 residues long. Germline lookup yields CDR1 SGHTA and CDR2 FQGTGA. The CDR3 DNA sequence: TGTGCCAGCAGCATAGATGCCAAAAACATTCAGTACTTC. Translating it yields CASSIDAKNIQYF.

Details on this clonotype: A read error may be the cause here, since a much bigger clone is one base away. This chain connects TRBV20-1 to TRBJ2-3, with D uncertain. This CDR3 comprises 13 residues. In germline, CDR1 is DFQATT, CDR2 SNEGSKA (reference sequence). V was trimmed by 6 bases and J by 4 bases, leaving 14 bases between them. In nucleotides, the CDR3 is TGCAGTGCCCAACCCCCAAGCGCAGATACGCAGTATTTT. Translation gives CSAQPPSADTQYF.

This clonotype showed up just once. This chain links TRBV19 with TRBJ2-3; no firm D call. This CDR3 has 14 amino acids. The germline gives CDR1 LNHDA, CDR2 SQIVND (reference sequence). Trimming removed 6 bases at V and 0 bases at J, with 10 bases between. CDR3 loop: CASRTQESTDTQYF. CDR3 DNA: TGTGCCAGTAGAACCCAGGAAAGCACAGATACGCAGTATTTT.

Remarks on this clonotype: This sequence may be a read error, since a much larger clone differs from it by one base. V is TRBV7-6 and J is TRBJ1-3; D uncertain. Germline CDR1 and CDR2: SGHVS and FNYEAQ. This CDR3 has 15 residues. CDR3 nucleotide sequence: TGTGCCTGCAGCTTAACCGGCCTCTCTGGAAACACCATATATTTT. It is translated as CACSLTGLSGNTIYF.

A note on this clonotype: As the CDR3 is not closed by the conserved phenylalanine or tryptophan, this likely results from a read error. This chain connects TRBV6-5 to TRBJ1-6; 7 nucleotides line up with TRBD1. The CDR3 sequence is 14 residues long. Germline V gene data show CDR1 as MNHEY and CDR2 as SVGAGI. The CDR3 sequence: CANALGQNNSPLHY. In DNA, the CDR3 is TGCGCCAACGCGTTGGGACAGAACAATTCACCCCTCCACTAT.

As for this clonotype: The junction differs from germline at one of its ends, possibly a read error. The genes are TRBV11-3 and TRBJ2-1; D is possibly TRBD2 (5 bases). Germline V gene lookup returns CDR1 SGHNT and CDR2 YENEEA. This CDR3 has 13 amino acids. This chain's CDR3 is CVSRPGITSEQFF. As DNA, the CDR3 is TGTGTCAGCAGACCGGGGATCACGAGTGAGCAGTTCTTC.

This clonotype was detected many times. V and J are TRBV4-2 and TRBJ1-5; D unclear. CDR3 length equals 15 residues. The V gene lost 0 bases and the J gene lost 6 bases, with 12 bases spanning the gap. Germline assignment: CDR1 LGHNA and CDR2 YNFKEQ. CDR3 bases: TGTGCCAGCAGCCAAGATAAAGGGTGGGCTCAGCCCCAGCATTTT. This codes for CASSQDKGWAQPQHF.

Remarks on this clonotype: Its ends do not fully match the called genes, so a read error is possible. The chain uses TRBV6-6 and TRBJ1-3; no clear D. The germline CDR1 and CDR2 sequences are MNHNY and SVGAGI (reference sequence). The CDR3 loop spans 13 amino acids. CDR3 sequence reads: CVSSLRRGNTIYF. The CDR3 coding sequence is TGTGTCAGCAGTTTGAGAAGGGGAAACACCATATATTTT.

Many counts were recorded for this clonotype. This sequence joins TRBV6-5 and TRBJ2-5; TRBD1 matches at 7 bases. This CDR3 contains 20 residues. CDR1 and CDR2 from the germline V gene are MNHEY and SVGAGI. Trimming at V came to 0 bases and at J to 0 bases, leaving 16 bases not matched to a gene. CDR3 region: CASSYSTPVGQISDQETQYF. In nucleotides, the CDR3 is TGTGCCAGCAGTTACTCGACACCCGTGGGACAGATCTCTGACCAAGAGACCCAGTACTTC.

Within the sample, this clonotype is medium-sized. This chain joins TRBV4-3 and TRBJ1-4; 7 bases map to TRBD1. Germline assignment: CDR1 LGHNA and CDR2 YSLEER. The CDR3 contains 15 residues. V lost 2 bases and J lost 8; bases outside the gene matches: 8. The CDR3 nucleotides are TGCGCCAGCAGCCAATTCCAGGGGGGATCCGAAAAACTGTTTTTT. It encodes CASSQFQGGSEKLFF.

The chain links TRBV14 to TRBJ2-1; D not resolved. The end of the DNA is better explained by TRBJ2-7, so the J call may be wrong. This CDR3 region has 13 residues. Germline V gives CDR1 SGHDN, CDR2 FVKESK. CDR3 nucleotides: TGTGCCAGAAACTACAACTTAAACAATGAGCAGTACTTC. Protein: CARNYNLNNEQYF.

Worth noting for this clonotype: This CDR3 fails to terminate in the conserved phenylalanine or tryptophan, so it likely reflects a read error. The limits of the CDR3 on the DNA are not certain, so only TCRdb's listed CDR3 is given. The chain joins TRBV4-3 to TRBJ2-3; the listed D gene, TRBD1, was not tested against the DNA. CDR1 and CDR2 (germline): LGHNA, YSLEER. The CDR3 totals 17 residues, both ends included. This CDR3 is CASSQDTPVSSTDTQFL.

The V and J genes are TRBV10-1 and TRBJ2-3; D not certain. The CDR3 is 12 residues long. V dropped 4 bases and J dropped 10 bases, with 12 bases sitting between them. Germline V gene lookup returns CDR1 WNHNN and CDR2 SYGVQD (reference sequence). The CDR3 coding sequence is TGCGCCAGCAGTGGTAGCACATATGCGCAGTATTTT. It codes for CASSGSTYAQYF.

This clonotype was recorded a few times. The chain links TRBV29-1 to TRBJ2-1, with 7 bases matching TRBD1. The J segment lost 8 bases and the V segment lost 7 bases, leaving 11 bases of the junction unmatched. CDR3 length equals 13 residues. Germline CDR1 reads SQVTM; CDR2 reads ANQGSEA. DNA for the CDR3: TGCAGCGGAGGGGTTGACAGGGACCATGAGCAGTTCTTC. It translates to CSGGVDRDHEQFF.

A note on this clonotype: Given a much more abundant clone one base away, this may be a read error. The CDR3 sequence: CASNLVVGGSEQYF. DNA of the CDR3: TGTGCCAGCAACTTAGTAGTCGGGGGCTCGGAGCAGTACTTC. J is TRBJ2-7 and V is TRBV7-8; D could derive from TRBD1 or TRBD2 (6 bases each). This CDR3 is built from 14 residues. Per germline, CDR1 SGHVS and CDR2 FQNEAQ.

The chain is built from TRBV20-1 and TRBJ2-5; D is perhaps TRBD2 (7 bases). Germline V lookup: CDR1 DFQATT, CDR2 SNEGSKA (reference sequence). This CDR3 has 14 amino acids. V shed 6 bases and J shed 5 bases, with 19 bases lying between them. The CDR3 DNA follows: TGCAGTGCGGACGTAGGGGGGGGGCCCGAGACCCAGTACTTC. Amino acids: CSADVGGGPETQYF.

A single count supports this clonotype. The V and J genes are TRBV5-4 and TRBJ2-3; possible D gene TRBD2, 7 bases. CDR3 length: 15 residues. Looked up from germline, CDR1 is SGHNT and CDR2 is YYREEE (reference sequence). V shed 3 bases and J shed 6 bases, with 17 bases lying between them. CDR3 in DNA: TGTGCCAGCAGCTGTGGGGGCGGGGGCCGGGATACGCAGTATTTT. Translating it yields CASSCGGGGRDTQYF.